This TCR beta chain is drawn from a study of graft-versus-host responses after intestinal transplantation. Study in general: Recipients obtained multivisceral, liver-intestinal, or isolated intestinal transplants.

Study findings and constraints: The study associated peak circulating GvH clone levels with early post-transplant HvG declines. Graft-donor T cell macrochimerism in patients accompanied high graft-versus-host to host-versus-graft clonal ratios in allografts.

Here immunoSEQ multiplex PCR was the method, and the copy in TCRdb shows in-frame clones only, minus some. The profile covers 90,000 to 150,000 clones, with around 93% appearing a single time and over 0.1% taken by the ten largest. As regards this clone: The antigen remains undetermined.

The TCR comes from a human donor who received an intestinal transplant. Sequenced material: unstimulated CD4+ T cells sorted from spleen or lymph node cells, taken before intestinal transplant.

CDR3 DNA sequence: TGTGCCAGCAGTGAAAAGGGGGTCGGGGAGCTGTTTTTT. Its protein is CASSEKGVGELFF. The chain is built from TRBV2 and TRBJ2-2; tentative D call: TRBD1 (6 bases). Per the germline V gene, CDR1 is SNHLY and CDR2 is FYNNEI. This CDR3 comprises 13 residues. Trimming took off 2 bases at V and 7 bases at J, with 8 bases between the two ends.